This record concerns one T cell receptor (beta chain) sequence. The length of the CDR3 is 13 residues. Trimming cost V 8 bases and J 3 bases, with 14 bases left between them. Germline CDR1 reads SGHTA; CDR2 reads FQGNSA. Together with thyroid ultrasound, orbital computed tomography, serum thyroxine and TRAb, clinical symptoms were used for diagnoses. The source of the sample is a study of T cells in Graves' hyperthyroidism and ophthalmopathy. Amplified regions were TCR beta CDR3 sequences from RNA transcripts. HTBI primers were employed in a first-round RT-PCR of the TCR CDR3. TCRdb itself ran the multiplex PCR reads through MiXCR, one entry per CDR3 protein. Among roughly 500,000 distinct CDR3 sequences listed, around 43% were seen once.

This chain joins TRBV7-2 and TRBJ2-7; tentatively, D is TRBD1 (7 bases). The sample taken for sequencing was peripheral blood or thyroid tissue (not recorded which). This clonotype was sampled from an adult woman with Graves' disease, either hyperthyroidism or ophthalmopathy (not recorded which). The CDR3 loop is CASGRGENYEQYF. The CDR3 DNA is TGTGCCAGCGGCAGGGGGGAGAACTACGAGCAGTACTTC. Drawing the rest from reference TRBV7-2 and TRBJ2-7, the complete variable domain is GAGVSQSPSNKVTEKGKDVELRCDPISGHTALYWYRQSLGQGLEFLIYFQGNSAPDKSGLPSDRFSAERTGGSVSTLTIQRTQQEDSAVYLCASGRGENYEQYFGPGTRLTVT.